This T cell receptor beta chain was sequenced for a study of blood T cell repertoires in COVID-19. Study summary: Samples taken during acute and convalescent COVID-19 were collected in the United States, Italy and Spain. In each case, the material was cDNA or gDNA derived from T cells, B-cell-depleted T cells, or PBMCs.

Germline trimming cut 6 bases from V and 4 bases from J; bases unmatched to any gene: 5. CDR3 length: 15 residues. CDR1 and CDR2 from the germline V gene are SNHLY and FYNNEI. Authors' analysis steps: Amplification from reference gene primers served as the basis for estimated nucleated cell counts. Profiled with immunoSEQ multiplex PCR; TCRdb holds only in-frame clones, not every one. V and J calls and clone size follow that table, whereas D and trimming were derived from the DNA. The sample holds just under 150,000 clones, approximately 88% seen once. The receptor was derived from a human donor in a cohort sampled during active COVID-19. This chain connects TRBV2 to TRBJ2-1; 11 bases match TRBD2. The specimen was peripheral blood. The CDR3 protein is CASRTGTSGYNEQFF. The CDR3 region has the DNA TGTGCCAGCAGGACCGGGACTAGCGGTTACAATGAGCAGTTCTTC.